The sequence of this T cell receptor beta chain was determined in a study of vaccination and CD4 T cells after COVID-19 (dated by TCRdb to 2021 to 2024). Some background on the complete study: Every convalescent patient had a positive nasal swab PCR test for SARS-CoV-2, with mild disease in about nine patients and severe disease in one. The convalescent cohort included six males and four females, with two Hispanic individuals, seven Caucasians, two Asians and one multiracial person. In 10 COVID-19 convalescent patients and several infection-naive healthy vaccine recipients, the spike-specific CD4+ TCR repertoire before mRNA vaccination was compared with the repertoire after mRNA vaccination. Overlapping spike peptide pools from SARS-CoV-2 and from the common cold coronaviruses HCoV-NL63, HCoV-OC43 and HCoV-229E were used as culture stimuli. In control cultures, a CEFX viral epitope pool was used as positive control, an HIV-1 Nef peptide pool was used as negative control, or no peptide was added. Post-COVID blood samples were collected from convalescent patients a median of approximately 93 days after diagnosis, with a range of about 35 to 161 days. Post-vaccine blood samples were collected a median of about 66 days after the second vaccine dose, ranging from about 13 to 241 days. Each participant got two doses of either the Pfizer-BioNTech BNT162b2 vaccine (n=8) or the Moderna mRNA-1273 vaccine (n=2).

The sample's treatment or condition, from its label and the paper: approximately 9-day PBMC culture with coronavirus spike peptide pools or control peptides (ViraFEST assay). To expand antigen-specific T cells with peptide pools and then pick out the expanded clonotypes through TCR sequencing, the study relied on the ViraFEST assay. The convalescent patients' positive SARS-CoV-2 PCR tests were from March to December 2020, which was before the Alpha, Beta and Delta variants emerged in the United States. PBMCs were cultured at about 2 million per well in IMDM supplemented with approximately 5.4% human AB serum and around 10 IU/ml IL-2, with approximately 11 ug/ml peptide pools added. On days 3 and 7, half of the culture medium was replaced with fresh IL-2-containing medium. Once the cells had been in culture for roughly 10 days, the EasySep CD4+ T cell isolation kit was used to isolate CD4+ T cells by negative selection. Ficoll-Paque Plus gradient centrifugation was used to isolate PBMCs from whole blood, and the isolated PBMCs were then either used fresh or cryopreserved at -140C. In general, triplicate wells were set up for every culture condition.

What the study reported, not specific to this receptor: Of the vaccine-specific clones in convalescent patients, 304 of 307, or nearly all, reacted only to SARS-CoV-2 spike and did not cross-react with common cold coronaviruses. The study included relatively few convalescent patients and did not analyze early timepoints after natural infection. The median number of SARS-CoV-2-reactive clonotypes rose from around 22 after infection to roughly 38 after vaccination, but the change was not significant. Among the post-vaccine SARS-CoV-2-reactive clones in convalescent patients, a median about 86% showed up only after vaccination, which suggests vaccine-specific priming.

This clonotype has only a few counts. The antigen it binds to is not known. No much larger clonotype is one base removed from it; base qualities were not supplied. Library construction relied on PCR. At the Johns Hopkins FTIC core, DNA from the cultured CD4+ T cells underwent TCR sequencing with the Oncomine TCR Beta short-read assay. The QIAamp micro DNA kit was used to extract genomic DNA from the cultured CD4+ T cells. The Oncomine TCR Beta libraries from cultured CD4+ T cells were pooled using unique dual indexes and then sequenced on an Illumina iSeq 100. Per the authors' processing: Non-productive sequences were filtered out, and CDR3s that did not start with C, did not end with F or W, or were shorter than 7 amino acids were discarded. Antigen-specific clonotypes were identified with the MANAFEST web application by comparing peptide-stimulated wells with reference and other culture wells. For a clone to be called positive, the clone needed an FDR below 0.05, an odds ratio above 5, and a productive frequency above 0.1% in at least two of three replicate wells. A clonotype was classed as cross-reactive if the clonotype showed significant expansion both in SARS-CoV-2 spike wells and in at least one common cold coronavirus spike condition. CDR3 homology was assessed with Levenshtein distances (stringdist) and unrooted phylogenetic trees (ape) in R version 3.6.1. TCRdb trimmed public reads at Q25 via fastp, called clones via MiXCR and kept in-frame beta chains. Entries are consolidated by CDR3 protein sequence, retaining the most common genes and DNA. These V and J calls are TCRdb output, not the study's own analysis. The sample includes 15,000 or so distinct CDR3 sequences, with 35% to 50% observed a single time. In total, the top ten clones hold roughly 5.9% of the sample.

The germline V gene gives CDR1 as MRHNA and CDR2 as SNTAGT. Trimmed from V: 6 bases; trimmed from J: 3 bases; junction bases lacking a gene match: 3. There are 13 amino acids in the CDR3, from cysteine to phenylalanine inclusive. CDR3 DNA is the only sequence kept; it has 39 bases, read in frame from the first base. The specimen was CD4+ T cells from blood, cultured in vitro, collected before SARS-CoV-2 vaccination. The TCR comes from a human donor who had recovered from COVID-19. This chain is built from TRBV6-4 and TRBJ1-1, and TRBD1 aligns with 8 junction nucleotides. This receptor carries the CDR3 CASRDRADTEAFF. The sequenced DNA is TGTGCCAGCAGGGACAGGGCGGACACTGAAGCTTTCTTT.